This T cell receptor beta chain came from a study of T cells in Graves' hyperthyroidism and ophthalmopathy. Overall study: Any treatment followed the collection of peripheral blood at initial diagnosis.

Study-wide points: Blood held most thyroid clonotypes expanded above 0.001 frequency.

The CDR3 is 15 residues long. Trimming took off 8 bases at V and 1 base at J, with 14 bases between the two ends. Germline V gene sequence: CDR1 MDHEN, CDR2 SYDVKM. This clonotype appeared a few times. Its target is not known. Amplified regions were TCR beta CDR3 sequences from RNA transcripts. The TCR CDR3 was amplified in a first-round RT-PCR using the HTBI primer set. TCRdb recomputed calls from the multiplex PCR reads with MiXCR, one row per CDR3 protein. The table records roughly 740,000 distinct CDR3 sequences, 16% of them present only once. This clonotype originated in a man between 18 and 29 years old with Graves' hyperthyroidism. The sequenced sample consisted of blood. The rearrangement joins TRBV28 to TRBJ2-2, with D maybe TRBD2 (6 bases). CDR3 in DNA: TGTGCCAGCGAAGGAGGGCCAGGGAACACCGGGGAGCTGTTTTTT. This encodes CASEGGPGNTGELFF.